This entry is about one T cell receptor (beta chain). Its antigen remains unidentified. Time point given: week 11, during vaccination. The study gave 300 ug of mutant IDH1 20-mer peptide per vaccine dose, with topical imiquimod. This sample is drawn from a study of a mutant IDH1 vaccine in newly diagnosed glioma. Study summary: Patients underwent eight vaccinations, which took place in weeks 1, 3, 5, 7, 11, 15, 19 and 23.

The CDR3 sequence is 13 residues long. J was trimmed by 7 bases and V by 0 bases; bases with no gene match: 4. Germline-derived CDR1 and CDR2 are SGHNT and YYREEE (reference sequence). Findings and caveats of the study: Among all patients, vaccine-induced immune responses occurred in roughly 93%.

The protocol was immunoSEQ multiplex PCR, while the TCRdb copy is restricted to in-frame clones and leaves out a portion. The table records under 150,000 clones, 75% to 90% of them present only once. This sequence was found in a woman in her 50s with glioma. V gene TRBV5-4 combines with J gene TRBJ2-7; 7 bases line up with TRBD1. Source: PBMCs, taken from a glioma patient whose treatment included an IDH1 peptide vaccine. DNA of the CDR3: TGTGCCAGCAGCTTGGAGGGGGCTCGGGAGCAGTACTTC. It is translated as CASSLEGAREQYF.